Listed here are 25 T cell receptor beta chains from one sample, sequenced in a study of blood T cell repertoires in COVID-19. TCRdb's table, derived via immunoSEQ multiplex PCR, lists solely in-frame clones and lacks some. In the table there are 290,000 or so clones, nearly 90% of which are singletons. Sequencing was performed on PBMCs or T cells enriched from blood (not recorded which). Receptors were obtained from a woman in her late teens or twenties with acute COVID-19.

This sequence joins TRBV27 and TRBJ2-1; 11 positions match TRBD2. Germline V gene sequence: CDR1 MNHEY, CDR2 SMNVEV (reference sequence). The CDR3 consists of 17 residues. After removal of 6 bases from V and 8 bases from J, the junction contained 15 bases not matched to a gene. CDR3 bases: TGTGCCAGCAGCCCTGAGGTAGCGGGAGGGCCCGGCGATGAGCAGTTCTTC. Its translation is CASSPEVAGGPGDEQFF.

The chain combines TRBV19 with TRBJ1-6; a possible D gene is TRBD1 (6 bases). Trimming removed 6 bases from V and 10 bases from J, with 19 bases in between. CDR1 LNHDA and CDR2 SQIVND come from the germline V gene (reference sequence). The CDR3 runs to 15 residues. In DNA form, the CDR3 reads TGTGCCAGTAGCCCAACAGGGTATGGGAAGTCACCCCTCCACTTT. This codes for CASSPTGYGKSPLHF. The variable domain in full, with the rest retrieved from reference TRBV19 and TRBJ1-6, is DGGITQSPKYLFRKEGQNVTLSCEQNLNHDAMYWYRQDPGQGLRLIYYSQIVNDFQKGDIAEGYSVSREKKESFPLTVTSAQKNPTAFYLCASSPTGYGKSPLHFGNGTRLTVT.

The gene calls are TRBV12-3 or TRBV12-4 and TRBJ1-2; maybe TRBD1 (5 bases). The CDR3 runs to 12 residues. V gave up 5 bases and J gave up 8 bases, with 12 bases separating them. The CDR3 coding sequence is TGTGCCAGCAGTCCGGCAGGGCAAGGCTACACCTTC. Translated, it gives CASSPAGQGYTF.

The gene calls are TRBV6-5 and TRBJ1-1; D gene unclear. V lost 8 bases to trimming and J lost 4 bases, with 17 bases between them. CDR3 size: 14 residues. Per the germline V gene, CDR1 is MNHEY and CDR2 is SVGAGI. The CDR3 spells CASRRRRSVTEAFF. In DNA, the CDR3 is TGTGCCAGCCGTCGACGGAGATCCGTCACTGAAGCTTTCTTT.

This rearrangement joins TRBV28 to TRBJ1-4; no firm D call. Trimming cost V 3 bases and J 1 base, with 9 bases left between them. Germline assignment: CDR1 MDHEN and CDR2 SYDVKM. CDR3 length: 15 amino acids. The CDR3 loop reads CASSFRHLTNEKLFF. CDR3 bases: TGTGCCAGCAGTTTCCGACACCTAACTAATGAAAAACTGTTTTTT.

The CDR3 is CASSLSGRNTGELFF. The CDR3 DNA is TGTGCCAGCAGCCTCAGCGGGAGGAACACCGGGGAGCTGTTTTTT. The chain couples TRBV7-3 to TRBJ2-2; 8 bases fit TRBD2. V shed 5 bases and J 1 base; nucleotides not matched to a gene: 3. Germline V lookup: CDR1 SGHTA, CDR2 FQGTGA. The CDR3 extends over 15 amino acids.

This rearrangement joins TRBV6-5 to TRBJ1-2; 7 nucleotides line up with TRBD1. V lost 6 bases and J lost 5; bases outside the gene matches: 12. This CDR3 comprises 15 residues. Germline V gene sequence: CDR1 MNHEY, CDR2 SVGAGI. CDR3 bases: TGTGCCAGCAGCCCAAGGGCGGGACAGAGTTATGGCTACACCTTC. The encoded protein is CASSPRAGQSYGYTF.

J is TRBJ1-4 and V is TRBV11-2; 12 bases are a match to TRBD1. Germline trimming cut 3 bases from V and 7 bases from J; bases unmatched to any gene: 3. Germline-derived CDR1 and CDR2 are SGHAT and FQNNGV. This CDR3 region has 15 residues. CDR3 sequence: CASSFTGQGAEKLFF. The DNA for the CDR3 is TGTGCCAGCAGCTTTACGGGACAGGGGGCTGAAAAACTGTTTTTT.

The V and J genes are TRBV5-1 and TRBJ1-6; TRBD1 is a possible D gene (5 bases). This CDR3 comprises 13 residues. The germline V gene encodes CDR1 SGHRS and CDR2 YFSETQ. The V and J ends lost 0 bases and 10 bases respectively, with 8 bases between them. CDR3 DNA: TGCGCCAGCAGCTTGGGGGGCGGCTCACCCCTCCACTTT. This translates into CASSLGGGSPLHF.

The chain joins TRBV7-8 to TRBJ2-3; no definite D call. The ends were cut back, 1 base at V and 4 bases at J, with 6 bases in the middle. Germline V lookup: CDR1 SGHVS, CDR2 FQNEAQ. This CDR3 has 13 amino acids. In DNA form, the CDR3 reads TGTGCCAGCAGCTTAGGTTTCGCAGATACGCAGTATTTT. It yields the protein CASSLGFADTQYF.

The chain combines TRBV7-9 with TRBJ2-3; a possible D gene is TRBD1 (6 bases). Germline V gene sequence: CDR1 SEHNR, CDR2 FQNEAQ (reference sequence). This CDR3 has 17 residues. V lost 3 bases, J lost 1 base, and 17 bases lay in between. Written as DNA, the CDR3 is TGTGCCAGCAGCTTTACCCTCGACAGGCCGCGCACAGATACGCAGTATTTT. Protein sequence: CASSFTLDRPRTDTQYF.

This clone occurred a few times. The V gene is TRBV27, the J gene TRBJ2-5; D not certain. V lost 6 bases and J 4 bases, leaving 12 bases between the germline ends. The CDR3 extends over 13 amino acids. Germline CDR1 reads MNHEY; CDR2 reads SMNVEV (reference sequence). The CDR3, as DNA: TGTGCCAGCAGACCTGAGCCGGGAGAGACCCAGTACTTC. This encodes CASRPEPGETQYF.

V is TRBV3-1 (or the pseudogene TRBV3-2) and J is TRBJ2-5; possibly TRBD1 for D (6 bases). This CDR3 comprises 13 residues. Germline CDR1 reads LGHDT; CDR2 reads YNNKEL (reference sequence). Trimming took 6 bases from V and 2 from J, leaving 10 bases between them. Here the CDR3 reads CASSSRGQETQYF. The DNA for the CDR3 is TGTGCCAGCAGTTCGAGGGGGCAAGAGACCCAGTACTTC.

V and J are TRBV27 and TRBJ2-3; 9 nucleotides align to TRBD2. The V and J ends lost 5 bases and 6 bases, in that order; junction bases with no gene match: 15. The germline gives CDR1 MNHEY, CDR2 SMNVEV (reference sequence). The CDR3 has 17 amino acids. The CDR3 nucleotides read TGTGCCAGCAGTGTAAGACTAGCGGCAGTAGTATACGATACGCAGTATTTT. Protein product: CASSVRLAAVVYDTQYF.

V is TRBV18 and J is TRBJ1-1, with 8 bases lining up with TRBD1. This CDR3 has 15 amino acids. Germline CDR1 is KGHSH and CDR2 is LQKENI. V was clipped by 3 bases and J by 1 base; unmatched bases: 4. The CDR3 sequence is CASSPQGQGNTEAFF. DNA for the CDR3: TGTGCCAGCTCACCTCAAGGACAGGGGAACACTGAAGCTTTCTTT.

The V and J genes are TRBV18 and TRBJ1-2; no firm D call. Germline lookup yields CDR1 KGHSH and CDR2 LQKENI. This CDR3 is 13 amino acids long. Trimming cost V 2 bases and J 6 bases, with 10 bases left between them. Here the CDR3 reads CASSPTTADGYTF. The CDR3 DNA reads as TGTGCCAGCTCACCAACTACCGCCGATGGCTACACCTTC.

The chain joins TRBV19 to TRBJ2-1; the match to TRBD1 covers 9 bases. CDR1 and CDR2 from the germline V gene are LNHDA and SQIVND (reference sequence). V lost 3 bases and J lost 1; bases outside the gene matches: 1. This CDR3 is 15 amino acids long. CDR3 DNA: TGTGCCAGTAGTATTGACAGGGGGTCCTACAATGAGCAGTTCTTC. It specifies CASSIDRGSYNEQFF.

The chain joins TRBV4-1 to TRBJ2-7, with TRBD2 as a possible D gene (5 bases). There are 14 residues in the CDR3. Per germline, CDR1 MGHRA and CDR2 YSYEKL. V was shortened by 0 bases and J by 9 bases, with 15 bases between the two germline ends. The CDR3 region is CASSQDRVGDGQYF. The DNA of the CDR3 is TGCGCCAGCAGCCAAGATCGAGTGGGAGACGGGCAGTACTTC.

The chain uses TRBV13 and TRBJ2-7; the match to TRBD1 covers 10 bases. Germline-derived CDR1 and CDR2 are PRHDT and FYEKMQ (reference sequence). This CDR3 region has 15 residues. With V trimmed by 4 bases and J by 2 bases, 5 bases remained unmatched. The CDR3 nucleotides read TGTGCCAGCAGCTCACCGGACAGGGGGGCCTACGAGCAGTACTTC. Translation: CASSSPDRGAYEQYF. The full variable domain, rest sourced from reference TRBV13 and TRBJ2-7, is AAGVIQSPRHLIKEKRETATLKCYPIPRHDTVYWYQQGPGQDPQFLISFYEKMQSDKGSIPDRFSAQQFSDYHSELNMSSLELGDSALYFCASSSPDRGAYEQYFGPGTRLTVT.

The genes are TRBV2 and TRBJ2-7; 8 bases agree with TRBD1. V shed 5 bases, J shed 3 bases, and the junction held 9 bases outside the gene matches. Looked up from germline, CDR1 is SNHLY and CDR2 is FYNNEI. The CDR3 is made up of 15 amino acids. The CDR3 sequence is CASSWDRRIFYEQYF. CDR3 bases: TGTGCCAGCAGTTGGGACAGGCGCATCTTCTACGAGCAGTACTTC.

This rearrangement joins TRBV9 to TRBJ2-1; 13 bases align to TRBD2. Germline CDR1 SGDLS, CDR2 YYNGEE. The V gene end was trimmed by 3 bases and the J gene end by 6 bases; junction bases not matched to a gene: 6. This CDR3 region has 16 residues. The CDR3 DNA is TGTGCCAGCAGCGCCAGGACTAGCGGGAGTCTCAATGAGCAGTTCTTC. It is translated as CASSARTSGSLNEQFF.

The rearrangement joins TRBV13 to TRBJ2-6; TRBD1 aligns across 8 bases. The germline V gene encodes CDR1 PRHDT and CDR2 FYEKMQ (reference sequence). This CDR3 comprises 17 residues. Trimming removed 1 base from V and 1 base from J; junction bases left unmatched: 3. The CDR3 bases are TGTGCCAGCAGCTTAGTACAGGGGGATTCTGGGGCCAACGTCCTGACTTTC. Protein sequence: CASSLVQGDSGANVLTF. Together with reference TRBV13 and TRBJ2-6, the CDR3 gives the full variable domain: AAGVIQSPRHLIKEKRETATLKCYPIPRHDTVYWYQQGPGQDPQFLISFYEKMQSDKGSIPDRFSAQQFSDYHSELNMSSLELGDSALYFCASSLVQGDSGANVLTFGAGSRLTVL.

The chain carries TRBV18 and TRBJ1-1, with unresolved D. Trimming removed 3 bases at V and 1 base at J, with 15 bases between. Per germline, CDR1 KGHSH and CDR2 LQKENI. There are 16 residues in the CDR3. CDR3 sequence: CASSPLRGSQNTEAFF. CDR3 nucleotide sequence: TGTGCCAGCTCACCCCTTCGGGGTAGCCAGAACACTGAAGCTTTCTTT.

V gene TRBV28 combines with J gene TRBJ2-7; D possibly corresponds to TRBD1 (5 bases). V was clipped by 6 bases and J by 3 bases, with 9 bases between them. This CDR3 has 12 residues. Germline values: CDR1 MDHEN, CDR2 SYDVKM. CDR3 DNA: TGTGCCAGCAGGCTCAGGGACTACGAGCAGTACTTC. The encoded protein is CASRLRDYEQYF. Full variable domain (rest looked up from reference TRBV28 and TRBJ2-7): DVKVTQSSRYLVKRTGEKVFLECVQDMDHENMFWYRQDPGLGLRLIYFSYDVKMKEKGDIPEGYSVSREKKERFSLILESASTNQTSMYLCASRLRDYEQYFGPGTRLTVT.

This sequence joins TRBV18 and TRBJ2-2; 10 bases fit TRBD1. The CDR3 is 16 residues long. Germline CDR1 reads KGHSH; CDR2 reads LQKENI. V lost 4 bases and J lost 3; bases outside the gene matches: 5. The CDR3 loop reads CASSLTGTGDTGELFF. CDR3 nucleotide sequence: TGTGCCAGCTCACTAACCGGGACAGGGGACACCGGGGAGCTGTTTTTT.